This T cell receptor (beta chain) derives from a study of blood T cell repertoires in COVID-19. The CDR3 extends over 13 amino acids. V lost 3 bases, J lost 6 bases, and 12 bases lay in between. Germline V gene lookup returns CDR1 SNHLY and CDR2 FYNNEI. The protocol was immunoSEQ multiplex PCR, while the TCRdb copy is restricted to in-frame clones and leaves out a portion. Of 210,000 or so clones detected, 75% to 90% appear once; the ten largest clones hold 6.5% to 8.5%. The gene calls are TRBV2 and TRBJ2-7; possible D gene TRBD1, 6 bases. This clonotype was obtained from a man aged 35-49 years with acute or convalescent COVID-19. The sample taken for sequencing was peripheral blood. The CDR3 protein is CASSEALTGEQYF. CDR3 bases: TGTGCCAGCAGTGAGGCTTTGACAGGCGAGCAGTACTTC.